The sequence of this T cell receptor beta chain was determined in a study of blood T cell repertoires in COVID-19. For the study at large: Samples taken during acute and convalescent COVID-19 were collected in the United States, Italy and Spain.

Original analysis: Amplification from reference gene primers served as the basis for estimated nucleated cell counts. This table comes from immunoSEQ multiplex PCR, and its TCRdb copy is limited to in-frame clones, with some not included. The DNA gave D and trimming, while V, J and clone size come from that table. Found here are 400,000 or so clones, around 86% of them singletons; the top ten hold 3%. Looked up from germline, CDR1 is KGHDR and CDR2 is SFDVKD. This CDR3 has 13 amino acids. Unmatched junction bases numbered 3, after V lost 8 bases and J lost 2 bases. The rearrangement links TRBV24-1 to TRBJ2-3; 7 nucleotides line up with TRBD2. Sample: peripheral blood. The sequence was obtained from a human donor in a cohort sampled during active COVID-19. The chain's CDR3 is CATKRGPTDTQYF. For the CDR3, the DNA is TGTGCCACCAAGCGGGGCCCCACAGATACGCAGTATTTT.